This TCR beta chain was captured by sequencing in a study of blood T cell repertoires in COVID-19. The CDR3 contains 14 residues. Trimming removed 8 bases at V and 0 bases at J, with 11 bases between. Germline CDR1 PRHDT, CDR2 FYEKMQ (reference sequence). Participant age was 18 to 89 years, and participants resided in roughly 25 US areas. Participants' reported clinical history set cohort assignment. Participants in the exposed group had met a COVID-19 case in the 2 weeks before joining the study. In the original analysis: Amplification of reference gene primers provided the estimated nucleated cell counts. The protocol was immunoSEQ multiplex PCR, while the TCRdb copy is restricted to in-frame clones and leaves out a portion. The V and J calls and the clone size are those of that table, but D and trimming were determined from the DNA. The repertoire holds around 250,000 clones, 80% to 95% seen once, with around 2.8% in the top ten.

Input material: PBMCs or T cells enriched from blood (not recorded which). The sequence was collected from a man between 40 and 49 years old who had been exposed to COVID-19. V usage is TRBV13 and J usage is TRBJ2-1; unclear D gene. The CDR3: CASLHSRSYNEQFF. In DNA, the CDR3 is TGTGCCAGCCTTCACTCCCGCTCCTACAATGAGCAGTTCTTC.